This TCR beta chain was recorded in a study of CD8 T cells in ankylosing spondylitis. TCRdb reprocessed the 5' RACE reads via MiXCR and lists one record per CDR3 protein. The sample records some 800,000 distinct CDR3 sequences, roughly 12% being singletons. Notes on the study in general: Clones linked to the disease showed a CD8+ phenotype. They occurred at relatively low frequencies in peripheral blood. Reports say disease-linked clones showed up significantly more in matched ankylosing spondylitis synovial fluid. A TCR beta motif of about eight highly homologous variants appeared characteristic of ankylosing spondylitis blood. Some of these motif variants have turned up before, in reports on reactive arthritis synovial fluid and blood.

In the case of this clonotype: The antigen is unknown.

Germline CDR1 and CDR2: ENHRY and SYGVKD. V lost 4 bases and J lost 9; bases outside the gene matches: 6. There are 14 residues in the CDR3. Sequenced: blood, either unsorted or a sorted T cell fraction (not recorded which). V is TRBV10-3 and J is TRBJ2-1; the match to TRBD1 covers 10 bases. This sequence originates from a male donor with ankylosing spondylitis. CDR3 in amino acids: CAISGGQGYVEQFF. In DNA, the CDR3 is TGTGCCATCAGTGGGGGACAGGGGTATGTTGAGCAGTTCTTC.